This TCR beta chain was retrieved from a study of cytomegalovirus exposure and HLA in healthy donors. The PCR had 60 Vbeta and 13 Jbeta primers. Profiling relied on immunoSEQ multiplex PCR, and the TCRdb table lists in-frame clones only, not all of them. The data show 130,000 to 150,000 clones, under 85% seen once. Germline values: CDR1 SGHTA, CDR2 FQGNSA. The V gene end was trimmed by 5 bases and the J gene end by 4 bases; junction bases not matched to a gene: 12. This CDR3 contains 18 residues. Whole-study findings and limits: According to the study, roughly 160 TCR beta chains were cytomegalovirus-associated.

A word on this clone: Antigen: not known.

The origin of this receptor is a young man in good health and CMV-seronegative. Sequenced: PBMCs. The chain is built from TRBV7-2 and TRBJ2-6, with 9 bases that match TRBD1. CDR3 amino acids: CASSRWTGEGSGANVLTF. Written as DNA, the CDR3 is TGTGCCAGCAGCAGATGGACAGGGGAAGGCTCGGGGGCCAACGTCCTGACTTTC.